Presented here are 24 T cell receptor beta chains from one specimen sequenced in a study of blood T cells in healthy people across ages. The authors ran a second PCR of about 6 to 11 cycles using a sample-barcoded 5' primer and a J-beta primer mix. TCRdb recomputed calls from the 5' RACE reads with MiXCR, one row per CDR3 protein. The sample yields around 800,000 distinct CDR3 sequences, approximately 67% seen once. The sample taken for sequencing was blood. The receptors originated from a man aged 30 to 39 in good health.

The chain has TRBV30 and TRBJ1-4; tentatively, D is TRBD1 (5 bases). V was cut by 1 base and J by 6 bases, with 9 bases left in between. CDR3 size: 13 residues. Germline V gives CDR1 GTSNPN, CDR2 SVGIG (reference sequence). CDR3 sequence reads: CAWSGAGHEKLFF. The DNA for the CDR3 is TGTGCCTGGAGTGGAGCAGGGCATGAAAAACTGTTTTTT.

There are a few counts of this clonotype. The chain combines TRBV4-2 with TRBJ1-2; D may be TRBD1 (5 bases). Trimming left V 3 bases short and J 8 bases short, with 16 bases between. Germline-derived CDR1 and CDR2 are LGHNA and YNFKEQ. This CDR3 has 14 residues. The CDR3 DNA is TGTGCCAGCAGCCATTTAGAGACAGCGCGCGGCTACACCTTC. This gives the protein CASSHLETARGYTF.

This clonotype was detected only once. The chain links TRBV2 to TRBJ1-1; no clear D. The CDR3 spans 12 residues. Trimming pared 2 bases from V and 8 bases from J, leaving 9 bases between. Germline CDR1 SNHLY, CDR2 FYNNEI. This chain's CDR3 is CASSERIAEAFF. CDR3 nucleotides: TGTGCCAGCAGTGAAAGAATCGCCGAAGCTTTCTTT.

The V and J genes are TRBV12-3 or TRBV12-4 and TRBJ1-5; 9 bases are shared with TRBD1. The CDR3 runs 15 residues. After removal of 4 bases from V and 3 bases from J, the junction contained 4 bases not matched to a gene. CDR3 nucleotides: TGTGCCAGCAGTTCCGGGACAGGGTACAATCAGCCCCAGCATTTT. Translated, it gives CASSSGTGYNQPQHF.

This clonotype was observed at least ten times. The rearrangement uses TRBV28 and TRBJ2-3; maybe TRBD1 (5 bases). Trimming left V 3 bases short and J 2 bases short, with 12 bases between. The CDR3 is made up of 15 amino acids. CDR1 is MDHEN and CDR2 is SYDVKM in the germline V gene. CDR3 residues: CASSFRAGNTDTQYF. CDR3 bases: TGTGCCAGCAGTTTTAGGGCAGGGAACACAGATACGCAGTATTTT.

The chain recombines TRBV28 with TRBJ2-5; D possibly corresponds to TRBD2 (5 bases). Between the trimmed V and J ends, which lost 6 bases and 5 bases, there was a span of 19 bases. CDR1 is MDHEN and CDR2 is SYDVKM in the germline V gene. The CDR3 runs to 15 residues. This chain's CDR3 is CASRDAGPSWETQYF. The CDR3 coding sequence is TGTGCCAGCAGGGACGCTGGTCCTAGCTGGGAGACCCAGTACTTC.

The chain links TRBV9 to TRBJ1-5, with D hard to call. This CDR3 comprises 14 residues. Germline CDR1 SGDLS, CDR2 YYNGEE. The V end was cut by 4 bases, the J end by 3 bases, with 11 bases between. CDR3 sequence (DNA): TGTGCCAGCAGCACCTGGGCTACCAATCAGCCCCAGCATTTT. Translated: CASSTWATNQPQHF.

This chain connects TRBV4-3 to TRBJ1-2, with TRBD1 matching 8 bases. Germline lookup yields CDR1 LGHNA and CDR2 YSLEER. The CDR3 extends over 14 amino acids. Trimming took 3 bases from V and 8 from J; bases not matched to a gene: 8. The CDR3: CASSHTTGVGGYTF. The CDR3 region has the DNA TGCGCCAGCAGCCACACGACAGGGGTCGGCGGCTACACCTTC.

The CDR3 DNA reads TGTGCCAGCAGCCAAGGCGGAACAGGGGACAATGAGCAGTTCTTC. As protein: CASSQGGTGDNEQFF. The chain uses TRBV4-2 and TRBJ2-1, with 7 bases identical to TRBD1. The V gene end was trimmed by 1 base and the J gene end by 5 bases; junction bases not matched to a gene: 5. CDR3 size: 15 residues. Germline V gene data show CDR1 as LGHNA and CDR2 as YNFKEQ.

V is TRBV5-4 and J is TRBJ2-1, with 7 positions matching TRBD1. Germline values: CDR1 SGHNT, CDR2 YYREEE (reference sequence). The V segment lost 4 bases and the J segment 7 bases; nucleotides outside the gene matches: 8. The CDR3 totals 14 residues. CDR3 region: CASSRPGGHNEQFF. Written as DNA, the CDR3 is TGTGCCAGCAGCCGTCCAGGGGGACATAATGAGCAGTTCTTC.

The chain combines TRBV20-1 with TRBJ1-5; 8 bases match TRBD1. The V gene's germline CDR1 is DFQATT and CDR2 SNEGSKA (reference sequence). This CDR3 region has 18 residues. The V segment lost 4 bases and the J segment 0 bases; nucleotides outside the gene matches: 14. The CDR3 protein is CSATNLYGTGFSNQPQHF. The CDR3 bases are TGCAGTGCTACAAACCTCTACGGGACAGGTTTTAGCAATCAGCCCCAGCATTTT.

This CDR3 is CASSTGQSLPNTEAFF. The CDR3 nucleotides read TGTGCCAGCAGCACCGGCCAGAGCCTACCGAACACTGAAGCTTTCTTT. V is TRBV9 and J is TRBJ1-1, with no clear D. From germline, CDR1 is SGDLS and CDR2 YYNGEE. Trimming stripped 4 bases from V and 1 base from J, with 17 bases between. CDR3 length: 16 residues.

This clonotype was seen a handful of times. The V gene is TRBV7-3, the J gene TRBJ2-6, with 7 positions matching TRBD2. This CDR3 comprises 16 residues. Germline CDR1 reads SGHTA; CDR2 reads FQGTGA. After removal of 6 bases from V and 0 bases from J, the junction contained 5 bases not matched to a gene. Here the CDR3 reads CASRLGGNSGANVLTF. The CDR3 bases are TGTGCCAGCAGGTTGGGGGGGAACTCTGGGGCCAACGTCCTGACTTTC.

The CDR3 DNA reads TGTGCCAGCAGTTTCCAGGGACTACGAGAGACCCAGTACTTC. Amino acids: CASSFQGLRETQYF. The V call is TRBV28, the J call TRBJ2-5; 7 nucleotides match TRBD2. CDR1 is MDHEN and CDR2 is SYDVKM in the germline V gene. The CDR3 has 14 residues. The V and J ends lost 3 bases and 4 bases, in that order; junction bases with no gene match: 5.

This clonotype was seen only a few times. This chain uses TRBV7-2 with TRBJ2-5; 7 bases are a match to TRBD1. Germline assignment: CDR1 SGHTA and CDR2 FQGNSA. The CDR3 is 16 amino acids. The ends lost 2 bases at V and 1 base at J; junction bases unmatched: 7. The CDR3 sequence is CASSLYNRQGQETQYF. CDR3 DNA sequence: TGTGCCAGCAGCTTATATAACAGACAGGGCCAAGAGACCCAGTACTTC.

This clonotype appeared once. A junction boundary mismatches the germline segment, possibly from a read error. CDR3 coding DNA: TGCGCCAGCAGCTTAACTGGGGATATCTATGGCTACACCTTC. As protein: CASSLTGDIYGYTF. V gene TRBV7-2 combines with J gene TRBJ1-2; D is undetermined. This CDR3 is 14 amino acids long. Looked up from germline, CDR1 is SGHTA and CDR2 is FQGNSA.

Only one count was recorded for this clonotype. Here the CDR3 reads CASRGLAGGRDYNEQFF. CDR3 coding DNA: TGTGCCAGCAGAGGACTAGCGGGGGGGCGGGATTACAATGAGCAGTTCTTC. The gene calls are TRBV6-1 and TRBJ2-1; the match to TRBD2 covers 15 bases. The CDR3 has 17 amino acids. J gave up 4 bases and V 6 bases, and 7 bases lay outside the gene matches. Per germline, CDR1 MNHNS and CDR2 SASEGT.

The J gene is TRBJ2-1, the V gene TRBV27; D may correspond to TRBD1 or TRBD2 (7 bases each). Trimming cost V 0 bases and J 2 bases, with 14 bases left between them. CDR1 and CDR2 from the germline V gene are MNHEY and SMNVEV (reference sequence). CDR3 size: 17 residues. CDR3 nucleotides: TGTGCCAGCAGTTTATCGGGGGGGACAGCTCCCTACAATGAGCAGTTCTTC. Translated: CASSLSGGTAPYNEQFF.

In this sample, this clonotype turned up a few times. This CDR3 is CASSQASGGASGELFF. In nucleotides, the CDR3 is TGCGCCAGCAGCCAAGCTAGCGGGGGGGCGTCCGGGGAGCTGTTTTTT. This chain links TRBV4-3 with TRBJ2-2, with 12 bases matching TRBD2. The CDR3 contains 16 residues. Germline loops: CDR1 LGHNA, CDR2 YSLEER. The junction had 3 bases not matched to a gene; V was cut back by 1 base and J by 6 bases.

This clonotype was seen repeatedly, ten times or more. The gene calls are TRBV5-1 and TRBJ2-1; D is undetermined. The V and J ends lost 0 bases and 0 bases respectively, with 7 bases between them. Germline assignment: CDR1 SGHRS and CDR2 YFSETQ. This CDR3 contains 15 residues. For the CDR3, the DNA is TGCGCCAGCAGCTTGGGAGGCCCCTCCTACAATGAGCAGTTCTTC. This encodes CASSLGGPSYNEQFF.

The chain couples TRBV29-1 to TRBJ2-7, with 10 nucleotides matching TRBD1. The V segment lost 7 bases and the J segment 1 base; nucleotides outside the gene matches: 4. CDR3 size: 13 residues. Germline assignment: CDR1 SQVTM and CDR2 ANQGSEA. Here the CDR3 DNA reads TGCAGCGCCGGACAGGGGGAATCCTACGAGCAGTACTTC. Translation gives CSAGQGESYEQYF.

The genes are TRBV12-3 or TRBV12-4 and TRBJ2-7; D tentatively fits TRBD1 or TRBD2 (5 bases each). V lost 5 bases and J lost 0, with 17 bases in between. CDR3 length: 16 amino acids. The DNA of the CDR3 is TGTGCCAGCAGTCCGGTGGGACGGCTGTTCTCCTACGAGCAGTACTTC. Translating gives CASSPVGRLFSYEQYF.

There are a few counts of this clonotype. The gene calls are TRBV29-1 and TRBJ1-4; the D gene is possibly TRBD1 (5 bases). This CDR3 has 14 amino acids. The germline V gene encodes CDR1 SQVTM and CDR2 ANQGSEA. Trimming removed 4 bases from V and 8 bases from J, with 17 bases in between. The CDR3 nucleotides are TGCAGCGTTGCAGTCACAGGAGATATCGAAAAACTGTTTTTT. Translating gives CSVAVTGDIEKLFF.

This clonotype was seen just once. The rearrangement joins TRBV29-1 to TRBJ2-4, with 7 nucleotides matching TRBD1. The J call may not be correct, given that the DNA end is closer to TRBJ2-7. The length of the CDR3 is 12 residues. Germline lookup yields CDR1 SQVTM and CDR2 ANQGSEA. The DNA of the CDR3 is TGCAGCACCAGGGGGTCGGGCTACGAGCAGTACTTC. The encoded protein is CSTRGSGYEQYF.